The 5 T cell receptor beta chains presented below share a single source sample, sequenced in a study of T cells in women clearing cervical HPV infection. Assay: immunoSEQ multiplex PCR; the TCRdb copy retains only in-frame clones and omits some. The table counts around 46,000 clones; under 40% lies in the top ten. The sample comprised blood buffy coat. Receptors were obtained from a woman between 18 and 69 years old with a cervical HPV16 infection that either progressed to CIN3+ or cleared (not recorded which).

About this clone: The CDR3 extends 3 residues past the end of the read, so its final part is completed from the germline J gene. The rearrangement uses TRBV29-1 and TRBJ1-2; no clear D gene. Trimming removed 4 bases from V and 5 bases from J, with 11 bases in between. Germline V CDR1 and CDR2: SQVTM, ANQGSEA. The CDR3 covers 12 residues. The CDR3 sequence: CSVGRVGYGYTF. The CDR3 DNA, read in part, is TGCAGCGTTGGTAGGGTAGGGTATGGC.

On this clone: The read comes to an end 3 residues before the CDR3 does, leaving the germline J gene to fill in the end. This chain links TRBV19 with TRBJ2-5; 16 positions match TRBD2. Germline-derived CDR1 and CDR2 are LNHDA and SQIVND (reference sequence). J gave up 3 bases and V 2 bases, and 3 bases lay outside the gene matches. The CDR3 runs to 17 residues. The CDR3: CASSIPGLAGGEETQYF. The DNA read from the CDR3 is TGTGCCAGTAGTATACCGGGACTAGCGGGAGGGGAAGAGACC.

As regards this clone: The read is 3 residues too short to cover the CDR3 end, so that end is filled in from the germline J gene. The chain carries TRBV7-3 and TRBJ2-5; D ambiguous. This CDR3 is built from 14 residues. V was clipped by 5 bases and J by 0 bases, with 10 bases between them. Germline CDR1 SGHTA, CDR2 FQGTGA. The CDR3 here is CASSPQDHQETQYF. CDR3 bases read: TGTGCCAGCAGCCCTCAGGATCACCAAGAGACC.

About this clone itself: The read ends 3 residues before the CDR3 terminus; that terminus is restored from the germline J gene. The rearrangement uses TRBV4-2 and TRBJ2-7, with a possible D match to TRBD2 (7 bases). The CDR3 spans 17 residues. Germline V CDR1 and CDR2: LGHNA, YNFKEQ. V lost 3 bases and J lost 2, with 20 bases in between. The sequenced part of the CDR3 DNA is TGTGCCAGCAGCCATTCGGGGGGCCGGGGAATAGCCTACGAG. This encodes CASSHSGGRGIAYE. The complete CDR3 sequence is CASSHSGGRGIAYEQYF.

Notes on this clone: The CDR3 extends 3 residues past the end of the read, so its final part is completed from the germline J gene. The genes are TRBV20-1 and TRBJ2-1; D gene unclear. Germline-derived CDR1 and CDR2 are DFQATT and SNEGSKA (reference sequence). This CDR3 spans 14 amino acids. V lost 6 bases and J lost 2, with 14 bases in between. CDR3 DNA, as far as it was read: TGCAGTGCCCTGCAGGTAACGGCCTACAATGAG. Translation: CSALQVTAYNE. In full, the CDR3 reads CSALQVTAYNEQFF.